What follows are 4 T cell receptor beta chains derived from one specimen sequenced in a study of CD4+ T cells in melanoma. Assay used: immunoSEQ multiplex PCR; TCRdb lists only in-frame clones, some missing. The sample consists of about 110,000 clones, about nine tenths of them appearing once. The sample taken for sequencing was peripheral blood. These receptors all come from a human donor with melanoma.

In the case of this clone: At one end the junction does not follow the germline gene, possibly because of a read error. The chain carries TRBV6-6 and TRBJ1-2, with D uncertain. The CDR3 extends over 12 amino acids. Germline values: CDR1 MNHNY, CDR2 SVGAGI (reference sequence). The CDR3: CASSYSHYGYTF. The DNA for the CDR3 is TGTGCCAGCAGTTACTCCCACTACGGCTACACCTTC.

This chain joins TRBV19 and TRBJ2-1, with D hard to call. V lost 5 bases to trimming and J lost 10 bases, with 15 bases between them. Germline CDR1 is LNHDA and CDR2 is SQIVND (reference sequence). The CDR3 length is 13 residues. The CDR3 protein is CASSGVAVREQFF. CDR3 coding DNA: TGTGCCAGTAGTGGGGTTGCGGTGAGGGAGCAGTTCTTC.

J is TRBJ2-2 and V is TRBV6-5; 11 bases are shared with TRBD1. CDR1 is MNHEY and CDR2 is SVGAGI in the germline V gene. Trimming took 5 bases from V and 6 from J; bases not matched to a gene: 5. CDR3 length: 15 amino acids. The CDR3 reads CASSSRDRGSGELFF. DNA for the CDR3: TGTGCCAGCAGTAGCCGGGACAGGGGGTCCGGGGAGCTGTTTTTT.

V and J are TRBV5-1 and TRBJ1-1; the D gene is possibly TRBD1 (5 bases). This CDR3 region has 16 residues. Trimming took 3 bases from V and 0 from J, leaving 15 bases between them. Per germline, CDR1 SGHRS and CDR2 YFSETQ. Here the CDR3 DNA reads TGCGCCAGCAGCTCCGGGACGTCTATGATGAACACTGAAGCTTTCTTT. This gives the protein CASSSGTSMMNTEAFF.